This note documents a single TCR beta chain sequence. This clone occurred once. No cognate antigen has been identified for it. Base qualities are not provided; no much larger clone lies one nucleotide away. CDR1 SGHRS and CDR2 YFSETQ were looked up in the germline V gene. A distance of 9 bases separates the germline ends of V and J, which lose 0 bases and 3 bases respectively. Taken from cysteine to phenylalanine, the CDR3 has 14 residues. Only the CDR3 portion is preserved as DNA: 42 bases, with reading frame beginning at the first base. This sample stems from a study of a mutant IDH1 vaccine in newly diagnosed glioma (dated by TCRdb to 2020 to 2023). The study in broad terms: Vaccination was initiated 4-6 weeks after radiotherapy alone, or concurrently with temozolomide cycles in the chemotherapy-containing groups. The week-35 safety follow-up was designated visit V12, and the week-47 end of study was designated visit V13. Prior to enrollment, standard therapy consisting of radiotherapy alone, temozolomide alone, or radiochemotherapy with temozolomide had been administered to patients, with the combination being received by most patients. The roughly 30 treated patients were roughly 62% male and around 40% female, with a mean age of approximately 40 years. For exploratory analyses, longitudinal TCRB deep sequencing was carried out in 25 treated patients wherever samples were available. Six visits were used for peripheral blood collection: V03 (baseline), V05, V07, V10, V12 and V13. General findings and caveats noted by the study authors: It was noted by the authors that analyses of patient blood samples could not be reproduced owing to sample limitations. Availability determined which PBMC samples were chosen for TCRB deep sequencing. Immune responses induced by the vaccine were seen in approximately 92% of patients across multiple MHC alleles. No apparent relationship was observed between pseudoprogression and alterations in the top peripheral T cell clonotypes detected by TCRB sequencing.

The sample's time point label is to be understood as: week 35, safety follow-up. Every vaccine dose consisted of 300 ug of a 20-mer mutant IDH1 peptide in Montanide, administered subcutaneously together with topical imiquimod. Patients were given eight vaccinations, in weeks 1, 3, 5, 7, 11, 15, 19 and 23, which matched visits V03 through V10. Donors had newly diagnosed WHO grade 3 or 4 IDH1-mutant astrocytomas with loss of nuclear ATRX. The samples were drawn from NOA16, a multicentre, single-arm, open-label phase I trial in Germany that tested a mutant IDH1 peptide vaccine in humans for the first time. Genomic DNA for TCRB sequencing was isolated from EDTA blood with the DNeasy Blood and Tissue Kit. The method behind the library was the immunoSEQ multiplex PCR assay. Rearranged TCR beta chain sequences were amplified with the hsTCRB Kit following the manufacturer's protocol. Sequencing of TCRB libraries was carried out on an Illumina MiSeq. Per the source publication's procedure: The kit vendor's proprietary platform handled demultiplexing, trimming and gene mapping. This immuneACCESS table, as held by TCRdb, lists in-frame sequences with V and J called but not all clones. Of the missing ones, under half trace to an unresolved V gene in checked studies; the others have no known cause. V and J calls and clone size are as listed in that table; D and trimming were resolved from the DNA. Counted in this sample were some 42,000 clones; roughly 84% of them appeared once. The ten largest account for over 4.5% of the sample.

The sequencing here drew on PBMCs, taken from a glioma patient whose treatment included an IDH1 peptide vaccine. The source is a woman in her fifties or sixties with glioma. In this chain, TRBV5-1 is recombined with TRBJ1-1; possibly the D gene is TRBD1, per 6 matching bases. The bases read TGCGCCAGCAGCTTGGCAGGGGTTGACACTGAAGCTTTCTTT. This translates into CASSLAGVDTEAFF.